This record looks at one TCR beta chain sequence and its context. The Seattle patients joined while their infection was active and were tracked longitudinally afterward. As handled by the study authors: For nucleated cells, counts were estimated from reference gene primer amplification. Profiled with immunoSEQ multiplex PCR; TCRdb holds only in-frame clones, not every one. That table furnishes V, J and clone size, whereas the DNA furnished D and trimming. Of 500,000 to 600,000 clones listed, 85% to 90% are singletons. These data are taken from a study of blood T cell repertoires in COVID-19. Study as a whole: COVID-19 samples, acute and convalescent, were from the United States, Italy and Spain. PBMCs, B-cell-depleted T cells, or T cells provided the cDNA or gDNA that made up the material.

CDR3 length: 13 residues. The receptor comes from a woman aged 45-65 years with COVID-19, enrolled during active disease. The chain is built from TRBV21-1 and TRBJ1-5; the table's D gene call, TRBD1, was not cross checked with the DNA. TRBV21-1 is labeled a pseudogene. The sample was peripheral blood. This chain's CDR3 is CASRGQGGQPQHF. The CDR3 coding sequence is TGTGCCAGCAGGGGACAGGGAGGTCAGCCCCAGCATTTT.